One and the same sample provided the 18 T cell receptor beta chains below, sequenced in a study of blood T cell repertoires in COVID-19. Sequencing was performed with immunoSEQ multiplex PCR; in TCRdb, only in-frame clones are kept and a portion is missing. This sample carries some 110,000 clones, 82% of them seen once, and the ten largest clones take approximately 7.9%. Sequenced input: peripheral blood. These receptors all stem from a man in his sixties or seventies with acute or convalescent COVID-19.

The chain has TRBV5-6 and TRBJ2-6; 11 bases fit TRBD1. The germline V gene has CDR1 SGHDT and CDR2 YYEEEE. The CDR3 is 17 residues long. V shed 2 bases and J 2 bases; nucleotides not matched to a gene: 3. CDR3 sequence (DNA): TGTGCCAGCAGCTTCGGGGACAGGGGGGCTGGGGCCAACGTCCTGACTTTC. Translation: CASSFGDRGAGANVLTF.

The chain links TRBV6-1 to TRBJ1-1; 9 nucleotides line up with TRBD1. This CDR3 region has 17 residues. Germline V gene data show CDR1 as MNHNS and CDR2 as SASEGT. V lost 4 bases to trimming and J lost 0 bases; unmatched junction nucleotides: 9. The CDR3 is CASSGTQGAFLNTEAFF. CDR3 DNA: TGTGCCAGCAGTGGAACACAGGGGGCGTTTTTGAACACTGAAGCTTTCTTT.

The CDR3 loop reads CATSRAGLAVYNEQFF. The CDR3 DNA follows: TGTGCCACCAGCAGAGCTGGACTAGCGGTATACAATGAGCAGTTCTTC. The J gene is TRBJ2-1, the V gene TRBV15; 10 bases are shared with TRBD2. Germline trimming cut 1 base from V and 4 bases from J; bases unmatched to any gene: 4. This CDR3 has 16 amino acids. CDR1 and CDR2 from the germline V gene are LNHNV and YYDKDF (reference sequence).

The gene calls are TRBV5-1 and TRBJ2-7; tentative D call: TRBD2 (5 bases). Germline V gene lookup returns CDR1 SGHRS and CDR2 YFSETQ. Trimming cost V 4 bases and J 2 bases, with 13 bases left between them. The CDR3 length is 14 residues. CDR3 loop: CASSRERGPYEQYF. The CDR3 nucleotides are TGCGCCAGCAGCCGGGAAAGAGGGCCCTACGAGCAGTACTTC.

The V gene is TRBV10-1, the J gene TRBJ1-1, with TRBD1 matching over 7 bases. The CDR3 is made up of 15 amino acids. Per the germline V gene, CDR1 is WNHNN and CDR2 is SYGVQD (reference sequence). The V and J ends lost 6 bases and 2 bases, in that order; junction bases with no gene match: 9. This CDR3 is CASRANRGTNTEAFF. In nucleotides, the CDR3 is TGCGCCAGCAGGGCCAACAGGGGTACAAACACTGAAGCTTTCTTT.

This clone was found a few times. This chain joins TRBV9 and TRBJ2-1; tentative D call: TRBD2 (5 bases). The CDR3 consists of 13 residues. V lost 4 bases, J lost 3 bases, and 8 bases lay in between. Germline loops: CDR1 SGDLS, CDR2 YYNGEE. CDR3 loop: CASSRENYNEQFF. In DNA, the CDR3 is TGTGCCAGCAGCCGGGAAAACTACAATGAGCAGTTCTTC.

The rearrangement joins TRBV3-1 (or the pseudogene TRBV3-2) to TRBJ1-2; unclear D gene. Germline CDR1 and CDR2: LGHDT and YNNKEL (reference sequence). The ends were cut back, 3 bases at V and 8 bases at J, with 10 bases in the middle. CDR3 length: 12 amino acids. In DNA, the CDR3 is TGTGCCAGCAGCCAGTTAGCGAACGGCTACACCTTC. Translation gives CASSQLANGYTF.

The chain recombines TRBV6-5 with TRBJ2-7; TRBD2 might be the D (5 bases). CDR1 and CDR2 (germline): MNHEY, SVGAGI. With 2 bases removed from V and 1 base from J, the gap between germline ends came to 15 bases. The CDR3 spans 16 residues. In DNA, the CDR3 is TGTGCCAGCAGTTACAGAGGGTTAGGATTTTCCTACGAGCAGTACTTC. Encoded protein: CASSYRGLGFSYEQYF.

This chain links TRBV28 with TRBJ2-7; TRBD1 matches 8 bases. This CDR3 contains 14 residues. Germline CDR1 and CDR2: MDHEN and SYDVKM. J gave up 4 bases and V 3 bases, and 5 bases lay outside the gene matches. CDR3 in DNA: TGTGCCAGCAGTTTGTCAGGGGGCAAATACGAGCAGTACTTC. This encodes CASSLSGGKYEQYF.

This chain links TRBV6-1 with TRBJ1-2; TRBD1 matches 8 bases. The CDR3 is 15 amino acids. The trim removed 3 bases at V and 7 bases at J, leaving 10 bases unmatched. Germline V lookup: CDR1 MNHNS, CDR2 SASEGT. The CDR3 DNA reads TGTGCCAGCAGTGAGGGCCAGACAGGGGTGGGTGGCTACACCTTC. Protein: CASSEGQTGVGGYTF.

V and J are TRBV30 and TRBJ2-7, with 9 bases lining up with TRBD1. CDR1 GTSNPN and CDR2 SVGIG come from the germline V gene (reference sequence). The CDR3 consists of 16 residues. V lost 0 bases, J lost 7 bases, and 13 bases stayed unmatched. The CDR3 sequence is CAWSVSLTGGEREQYF. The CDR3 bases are TGTGCCTGGAGTGTATCCTTGACAGGGGGGGAGAGGGAGCAGTACTTC. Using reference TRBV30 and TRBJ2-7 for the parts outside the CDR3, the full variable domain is SQTIHQWPATLVQPVGSPLSLECTVEGTSNPNLYWYRQAAGRGLQLLFYSVGIGQISSEVPQNLSASRPQDRQFILSSKKLLLSDSGFYLCAWSVSLTGGEREQYFGPGTRLTVT.

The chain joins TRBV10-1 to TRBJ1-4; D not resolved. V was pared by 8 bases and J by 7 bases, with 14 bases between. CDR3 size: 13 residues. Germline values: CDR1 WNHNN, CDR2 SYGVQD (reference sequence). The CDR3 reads CASAPGLGEKLFF. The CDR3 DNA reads TGCGCCAGCGCTCCGGGTCTTGGTGAAAAACTGTTTTTT.

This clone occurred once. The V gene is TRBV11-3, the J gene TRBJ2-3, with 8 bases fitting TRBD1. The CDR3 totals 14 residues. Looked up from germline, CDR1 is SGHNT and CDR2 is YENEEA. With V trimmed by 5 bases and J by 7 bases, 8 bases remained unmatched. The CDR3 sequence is CASSQRTGTYTQYF. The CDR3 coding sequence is TGTGCCAGCAGCCAGCGGACAGGGACGTATACGCAGTATTTT.

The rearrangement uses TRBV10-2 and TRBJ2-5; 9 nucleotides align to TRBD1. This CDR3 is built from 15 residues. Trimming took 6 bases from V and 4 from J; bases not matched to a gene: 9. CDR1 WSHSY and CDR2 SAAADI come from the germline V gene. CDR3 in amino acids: CASRAGQGFAETQYF. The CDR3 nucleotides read TGCGCCAGCAGGGCGGGACAGGGATTCGCAGAGACCCAGTACTTC.

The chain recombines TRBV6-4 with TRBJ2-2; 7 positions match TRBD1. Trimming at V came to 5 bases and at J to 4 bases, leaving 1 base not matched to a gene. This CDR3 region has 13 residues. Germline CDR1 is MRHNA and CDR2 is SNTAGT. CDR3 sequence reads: CASSRDSTGELFF. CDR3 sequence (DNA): TGTGCCAGCAGTAGGGACAGCACCGGGGAGCTGTTTTTT.

CDR3: CASSLQGNTEAFF. The CDR3 DNA reads as TGTGCCAGCAGTCTCCAGGGGAACACTGAAGCTTTCTTT. The chain couples TRBV3-1 (or the pseudogene TRBV3-2) to TRBJ1-1, with D tentatively TRBD1 (5 bases). Trimming stripped 6 bases from V and 1 base from J, with 9 bases between. CDR3 size: 13 residues. CDR1 is LGHDT, CDR2 YNNKEL, per germline (reference sequence).

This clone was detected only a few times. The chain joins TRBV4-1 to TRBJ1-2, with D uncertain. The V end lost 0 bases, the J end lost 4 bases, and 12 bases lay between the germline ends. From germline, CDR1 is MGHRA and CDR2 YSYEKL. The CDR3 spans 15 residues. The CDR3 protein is CASSQDSPAGYGYTF. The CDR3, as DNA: TGCGCCAGCAGCCAAGATAGTCCGGCGGGCTATGGCTACACCTTC.

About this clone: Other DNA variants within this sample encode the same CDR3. The CDR3 reads CASSLSTDTQYF. The DNA for the CDR3 is TGCGCCAGCAGCCTCAGCACAGATACGCAGTATTTT. The chain recombines TRBV5-1 with TRBJ2-3; D is unresolved. The CDR3 contains 12 residues. Germline-derived CDR1 and CDR2 are SGHRS and YFSETQ. With 4 bases removed from V and 0 bases from J, the gap between germline ends came to 3 bases.